This is a list of T cell receptor beta chains from one sample in a study of CD8+ T cells in alopecia areata. Clones were read by immunoSEQ multiplex PCR, and TCRdb kept only the in-frame ones, dropping some. The sample holds 65,000 to 100,000 clones; just over 50% are singletons and the top ten take 5.7%. The sequencing input was NKG2D-high CD8+ T cells sorted from blood. The origin of the receptors is a human donor with alopecia areata. Each CDR3 is given with its conserved first and last residue. A D gene is named only where the DNA matches it firmly. Size is omitted from some rows. Given values are once, few, many or a class for expanded clones.

D	J	V	size	CDR3	DNA
TRBD1	TRBJ2-1	TRBV4-1	-	CASSHRRDRGKDEQFF	TGCGCCAGCAGCCACAGAAGGGACAGGGGAAAGGATGAGCAGTTCTTC
-	TRBJ2-7	TRBV29-1	few	CSVEAISWGVYEQYF	TGCAGCGTTGAAGCGATATCTTGGGGGGTCTACGAGCAGTACTTC
-	TRBJ1-1	TRBV14	few	CASSQDVSGGRANTEAFF	TGTGCCAGCAGCCAAGATGTTTCGGGCGGAAGGGCGAACACTGAAGCTTTCTTT
-	TRBJ1-1	TRBV5-1	-	CASSLVSPGLNTEAFF	TGCGCCAGCAGCTTGGTATCTCCGGGGTTAAACACTGAAGCTTTCTTT
-	TRBJ2-3	TRBV28	-	CASSPSHGSTDTQYF	TGTGCCAGCAGCCCCAGCCATGGTAGCACAGATACGCAGTATTTT
-	TRBJ2-7	TRBV5-1	-	CASSLGDNLFEQYF	TGCGCCAGCAGCTTGGGGGACAACCTCTTCGAGCAGTACTTC
TRBD1	TRBJ2-1	TRBV29-1	-	CSETGPFYNEQFF	TGCAGCGAGACAGGGCCCTTCTACAATGAGCAGTTCTTC
-	TRBJ2-7	TRBV7-9	-	CASSSYSYEQYF	TGTGCCAGCAGCTCTTACAGCTACGAGCAGTACTTC
TRBD2	TRBJ2-1	TRBV6-5	-	CASTPAREAYNEQFF	TGTGCCAGCACCCCGGCGCGGGAGGCGTACAATGAGCAGTTCTTC
-	TRBJ2-1	TRBV9	-	CASSAPSDNEQFF	TGTGCCAGCAGCGCCCCATCAGACAATGAGCAGTTCTTC
-	TRBJ1-1	TRBV10-3	few	CAISDTTEGSEAFF	TGTGCCATCAGTGATACGACGGAGGGAAGTGAAGCTTTCTTT
TRBD1	TRBJ1-2	TRBV7-9	-	CASSFGRDSGEGYTF	TGTGCCAGCAGCTTTGGACGGGACAGCGGAGAAGGCTACACCTTC
-	TRBJ2-5	TRBV29-1	-	CSVWGDGTQYF	TGCAGCGTTTGGGGGGACGGAACCCAGTACTTC
TRBD1	TRBJ2-3	TRBV29-1	few	CSATGQGARTDTQYF	TGCAGCGCTACCGGACAGGGGGCGAGGACAGATACGCAGTATTTT
TRBD1	TRBJ2-7	TRBV2	few	CASSEGTGFYEQYF	TGTGCCAGCAGTGAAGGGACAGGGTTCTACGAGCAGTACTTC
TRBD1	TRBJ1-2	TRBV30	few	CAWKEDRESGGYTF	TGTGCCTGGAAAGAGGACAGGGAGTCCGGTGGCTACACCTTC
-	TRBJ2-7	TRBV29-1	-	CSVEVWQGGTYEQYF	TGCAGCGTTGAAGTCTGGCAGGGGGGGACCTACGAGCAGTACTTC
-	TRBJ1-1	TRBV4-1	-	CASSQIRESLTQAFF	TGCGCCAGCAGCCAGATCCGGGAAAGCCTAACCCAAGCTTTCTTT
TRBD1	TRBJ1-2	TRBV29-1	-	CSVETSDRGGGYTF	TGCAGCGTTGAGACCTCGGACAGGGGTGGTGGCTACACCTTC
-	TRBJ2-7	TRBV4-1	-	CASSQGQASYEQYF	TGCGCCAGCAGCCAAGGACAGGCCTCCTACGAGCAGTACTTC
-	TRBJ1-1	TRBV28	few	CASSLKGNTEAFF	TGTGCCAGCAGTTTAAAGGGTAACACTGAAGCTTTCTTT
-	TRBJ2-7	TRBV7-8	-	CASSYKWGSYEQYF	TGTGCCAGCAGCTATAAATGGGGATCCTACGAGCAGTACTTC
-	TRBJ1-2	TRBV9	-	CASSGVGYTF	TGTGCCAGCAGCGGCGTTGGCTACACCTTC
-	TRBJ1-1	TRBV30	-	CAWSVGDEAFF	TGTGCCTGGAGTGTAGGGGATGAAGCTTTCTTT
TRBD2	TRBJ2-3	TRBV11-2	-	CASSWLAGAPTDTQYF	TGTGCCAGCAGCTGGTTAGCGGGGGCGCCCACAGATACGCAGTATTTT
TRBD1	TRBJ2-6	TRBV4-3	-	CASSQGDSISGANVLTF	TGCGCCAGCAGCCAGGGGGACAGTATCTCTGGGGCCAACGTCCTGACTTTC
-	TRBJ2-7	TRBV28	few	CASSLGPGTSDYEQYF	TGTGCCAGCAGTTTAGGGCCAGGGACCTCAGACTACGAGCAGTACTTC
TRBD1	TRBJ2-4	TRBV5-1	-	CASKYRTGENIQYF	TGCGCCAGTAAATACCGGACAGGGGAAAACATTCAGTACTTC
-	TRBJ2-7	TRBV28	few	CASSSPRQSYEQYF	TGTGCCAGCAGCTCACCCCGACAGTCCTACGAGCAGTACTTC
-	TRBJ1-1	TRBV30	-	CAWSEGDTEAFF	TGTGCCTGGAGTGAAGGGGACACTGAAGCTTTCTTT
TRBD1	TRBJ1-1	TRBV5-4	-	CASRPGQDTEAFF	TGTGCCAGCAGGCCGGGACAGGACACTGAAGCTTTCTTT
-	TRBJ1-1	TRBV27	-	CASSLSVNTEAFF	TGTGCCAGCAGTTTATCGGTGAACACTGAAGCTTTCTTT
TRBD1	TRBJ2-5	TRBV29-1	-	CSVGETGDRRETQYF	TGCAGCGTGGGGGAGACCGGGGACAGGAGGGAGACCCAGTACTTC
-	TRBJ2-3	TRBV29-1	few	CSVEMGPQEYF	TGCAGCGTTGAAATGGGCCCTCAGGAGTATTTT
-	TRBJ1-5	TRBV28	few	CASSLFTGNQPQHF	TGTGCCAGCAGTTTATTCACAGGGAATCAGCCCCAGCATTTT
-	TRBJ2-7	TRBV27	-	CASRPTDGQLTYF	TGTGCCAGCAGACCAACCGACGGACAGCTCACATACTTC
-	TRBJ2-3	TRBV7-2	many	CASLASGTDTQYF	TGTGCCAGTCTAGCGTCAGGCACAGATACGCAGTATTTT
TRBD2	TRBJ2-7	TRBV4-1	-	CASSQGTSGSNEQYF	TGCGCCAGCAGCCAAGGGACTAGCGGGAGTAACGAGCAGTACTTC
TRBD1	TRBJ2-3	TRBV29-1	-	CSVDTPGQQDTQYF	TGCAGCGTAGATACTCCGGGACAGCAAGATACGCAGTATTTT
-	TRBJ2-1	TRBV29-1	-	CSIMPGTLENEQFF	TGCAGCATAATGCCCGGGACTCTCGAGAATGAGCAGTTCTTC
-	TRBJ1-5	TRBV28	few	CASSIRGSGNQPQHF	TGTGCCAGCAGTATCAGGGGAAGCGGCAATCAGCCCCAGCATTTT
-	TRBJ1-1	TRBV4-1	-	CASSTEGTYTEAFF	TGCGCCAGCAGCACTGAAGGTACCTACACTGAAGCTTTCTTT
-	TRBJ2-5	TRBV9	-	CASSPGETQYF	TGTGCCAGCAGCCCAGGGGAGACCCAGTACTTC
-	TRBJ1-5	TRBV2	-	CASCPYSNQPQHF	TGTGCCAGCTGTCCCTACAGCAATCAGCCCCAGCATTTT
TRBD1	TRBJ2-5	TRBV27	-	CASSSLSTGTEETQYF	TGTGCCAGCAGTTCCCTCTCGACAGGGACGGAGGAGACCCAGTACTTC
-	TRBJ2-7	TRBV29-1	-	CSVDRGSGEQYF	TGCAGCGTTGACAGGGGTTCTGGCGAGCAGTACTTC
TRBD1	TRBJ1-2	TRBV27	-	CASGQGPLYGYTF	TGTGCCAGCGGACAGGGCCCCCTCTATGGCTACACCTTC